This TCR beta chain was sequenced in a study of cytomegalovirus exposure and HLA in healthy donors. Points on this clone: Its antigen is not known.

There are 14 residues in the CDR3. CDR1 SGHRS and CDR2 YFSETQ come from the germline V gene. The trim removed 4 bases at V and 0 bases at J, leaving 2 bases unmatched. When sampled, the donors appeared nominally healthy, though they likely had unrecorded immune exposures. Overall study results and limits: Some 16,000 TCR beta sequences were associated with HLA alleles at 0.05 false discovery rate in a later analysis. Reports showed the classifier diagnosing cytomegalovirus status with high specificity and sensitivity. Testing in vitro showed a few CMV-associated chains specific for CMV antigens.

13 Jbeta primers and 60 Vbeta primers were used for the PCR. TCRdb's copy holds only in-frame clones and misses some; the assay was immunoSEQ multiplex PCR. The sample includes 90,000 to 130,000 clones, around 70% seen only once; the top ten take roughly 8.4%. The chain joins TRBV5-1 to TRBJ2-3, with 7 bases identical to TRBD1. The sample taken for sequencing was PBMCs. This receptor was identified in a man aged 25 to 40 in good health and CMV-seropositive. CDR3: CASSRDSSTDTQYF. The CDR3 DNA follows: TGCGCCAGCAGCCGGGACAGTAGCACAGATACGCAGTATTTT.